This T cell receptor beta chain was found in a study of cytomegalovirus exposure and HLA in healthy donors. On the study more broadly: Researchers found that around 80% of fewer than 450 genotyped donors fell within the Caucasian-associated ancestry cluster. Study results and caveats: V segments that were indistinguishable, TRBV6-2 and TRBV6-3 among them, were omitted from analysis. With high specificity and sensitivity, the classifier reportedly diagnosed cytomegalovirus status.

With respect to this clone: Its antigen is as yet unknown.

V was cut by 5 bases and J by 4 bases, with 14 bases left in between. CDR3 length: 15 residues. Per the germline V gene, CDR1 is SGHNT and CDR2 is YENEEA. The PCR contained 60 Vbeta and 13 Jbeta primers. Profiled with immunoSEQ multiplex PCR; TCRdb holds only in-frame clones, not every one. The sample contains 75,000 to 95,000 clones, over 65% of which appear only once. The sample consisted of PBMCs. The V call is TRBV11-3, the J call TRBJ2-2; D is unclear. The receptor's source is a young man in good health and CMV-seronegative. CDR3 protein: CASSLSPSTTGELFF. CDR3 DNA sequence: TGTGCCAGCAGCCTTTCTCCGAGTACCACCGGGGAGCTGTTTTTT.